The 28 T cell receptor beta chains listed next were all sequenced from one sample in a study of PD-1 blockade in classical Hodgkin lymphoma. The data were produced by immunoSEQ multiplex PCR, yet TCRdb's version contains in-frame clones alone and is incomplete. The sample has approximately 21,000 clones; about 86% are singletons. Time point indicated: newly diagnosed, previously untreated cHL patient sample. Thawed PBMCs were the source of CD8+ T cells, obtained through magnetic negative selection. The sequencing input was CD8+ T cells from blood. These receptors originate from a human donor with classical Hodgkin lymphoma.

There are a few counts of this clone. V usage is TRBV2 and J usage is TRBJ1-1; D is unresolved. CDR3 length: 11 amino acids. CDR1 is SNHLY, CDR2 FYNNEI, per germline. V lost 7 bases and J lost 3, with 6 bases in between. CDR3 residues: CASNFDTEAFF. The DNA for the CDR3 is TGTGCCAGCAATTTCGACACTGAAGCTTTCTTT.

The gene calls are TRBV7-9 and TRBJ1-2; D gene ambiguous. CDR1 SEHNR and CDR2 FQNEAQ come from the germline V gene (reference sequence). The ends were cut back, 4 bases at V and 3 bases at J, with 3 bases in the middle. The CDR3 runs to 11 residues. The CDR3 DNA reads TGTGCCAGCAGCTCAGACTATGGCTACACCTTC. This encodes CASSSDYGYTF. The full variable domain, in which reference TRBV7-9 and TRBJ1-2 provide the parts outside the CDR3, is DTGVSQNPRHKITKRGQNVTFRCDPISEHNRLYWYRQTLGQGPEFLTYFQNEAQLEKSRLLSDRFSAERPKGSFSTLEIQRTEQGDSAMYLCASSSDYGYTFGSGTRLTVV.

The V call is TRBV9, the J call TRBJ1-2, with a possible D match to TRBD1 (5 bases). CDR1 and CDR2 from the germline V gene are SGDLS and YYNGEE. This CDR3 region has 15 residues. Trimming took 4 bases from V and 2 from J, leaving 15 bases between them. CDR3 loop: CASSPYRGLNYGYTF. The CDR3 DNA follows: TGTGCCAGCAGCCCATATAGGGGTTTAAACTATGGCTACACCTTC.

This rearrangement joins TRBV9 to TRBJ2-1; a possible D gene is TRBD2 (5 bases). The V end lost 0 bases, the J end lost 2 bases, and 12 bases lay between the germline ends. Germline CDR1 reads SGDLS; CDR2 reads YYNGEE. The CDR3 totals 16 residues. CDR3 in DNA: TGTGCCAGCAGCGTAGTTGCCCTTAGCGCCTACAATGAGCAGTTCTTC. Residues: CASSVVALSAYNEQFF.

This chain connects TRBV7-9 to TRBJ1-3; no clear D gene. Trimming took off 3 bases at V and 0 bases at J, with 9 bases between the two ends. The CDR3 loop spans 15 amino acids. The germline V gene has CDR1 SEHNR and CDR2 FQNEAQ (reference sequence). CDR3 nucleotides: TGTGCCAGCAGCTTTTCTGAAAACTCTGGAAACACCATATATTTT. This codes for CASSFSENSGNTIYF.

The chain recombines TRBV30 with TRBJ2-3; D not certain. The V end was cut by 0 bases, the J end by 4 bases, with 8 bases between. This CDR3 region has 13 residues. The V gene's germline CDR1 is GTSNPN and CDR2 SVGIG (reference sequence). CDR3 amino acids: CAWSVGGPDTQYF. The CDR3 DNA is TGTGCCTGGAGTGTAGGTGGCCCAGATACGCAGTATTTT.

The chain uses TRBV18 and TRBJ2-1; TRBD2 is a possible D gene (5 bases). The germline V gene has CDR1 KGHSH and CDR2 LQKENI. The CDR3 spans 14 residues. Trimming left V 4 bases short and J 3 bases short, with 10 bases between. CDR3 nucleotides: TGTGCCAGCTCACTCGGACTGAACTACAATGAGCAGTTCTTC. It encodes CASSLGLNYNEQFF.

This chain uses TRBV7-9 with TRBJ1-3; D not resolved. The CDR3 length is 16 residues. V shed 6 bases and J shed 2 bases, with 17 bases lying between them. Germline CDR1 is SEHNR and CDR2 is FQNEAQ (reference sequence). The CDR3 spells CASRREPKATGNTIYF. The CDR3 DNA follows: TGTGCCAGCAGACGGGAACCCAAGGCGACTGGAAACACCATATATTTT.

In DNA form, the CDR3 reads TGTGCCAGTAGTATAGACGGCGGCTCACCCCTCCACTTT. It is translated as CASSIDGGSPLHF. The chain employs TRBV19 and TRBJ1-6; D unclear. Trimming pared 0 bases from V and 10 bases from J, leaving 7 bases between. This CDR3 is built from 13 residues. CDR1 and CDR2 from the germline V gene are LNHDA and SQIVND (reference sequence).

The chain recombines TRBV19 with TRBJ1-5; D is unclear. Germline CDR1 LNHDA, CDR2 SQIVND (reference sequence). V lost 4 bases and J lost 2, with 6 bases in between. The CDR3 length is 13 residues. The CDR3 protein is CASSTEGNQPQHF. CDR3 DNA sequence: TGTGCCAGTAGTACAGAGGGCAATCAGCCCCAGCATTTT.

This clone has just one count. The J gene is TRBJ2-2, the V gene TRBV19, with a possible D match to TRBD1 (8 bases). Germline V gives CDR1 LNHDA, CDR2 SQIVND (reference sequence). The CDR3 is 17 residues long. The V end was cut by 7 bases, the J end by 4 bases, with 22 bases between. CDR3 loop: CASTPPPYRGGTGELFF. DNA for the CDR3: TGTGCCAGTACCCCCCCTCCCTACAGGGGGGGCACCGGGGAGCTGTTTTTT.

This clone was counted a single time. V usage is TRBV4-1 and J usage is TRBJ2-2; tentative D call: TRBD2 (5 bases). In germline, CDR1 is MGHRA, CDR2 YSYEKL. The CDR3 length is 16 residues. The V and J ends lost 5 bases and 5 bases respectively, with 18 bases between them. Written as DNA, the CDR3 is TGCGCCAGCAGCTTAATGGGAGACCCCACGACCGGGGAGCTGTTTTTT. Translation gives CASSLMGDPTTGELFF.

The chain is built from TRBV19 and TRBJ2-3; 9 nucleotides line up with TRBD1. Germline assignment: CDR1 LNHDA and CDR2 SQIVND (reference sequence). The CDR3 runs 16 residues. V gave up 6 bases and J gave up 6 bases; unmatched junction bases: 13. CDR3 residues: CASSMGQGSPADTQYF. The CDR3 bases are TGTGCCAGTAGCATGGGACAGGGTAGCCCCGCTGATACGCAGTATTTT.

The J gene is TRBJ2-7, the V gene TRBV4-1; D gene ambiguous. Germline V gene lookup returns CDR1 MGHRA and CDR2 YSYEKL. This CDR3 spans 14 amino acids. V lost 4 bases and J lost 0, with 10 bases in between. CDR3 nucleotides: TGCGCCAGCAGCCGGGCCACGAGCTCCTACGAGCAGTACTTC. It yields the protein CASSRATSSYEQYF.

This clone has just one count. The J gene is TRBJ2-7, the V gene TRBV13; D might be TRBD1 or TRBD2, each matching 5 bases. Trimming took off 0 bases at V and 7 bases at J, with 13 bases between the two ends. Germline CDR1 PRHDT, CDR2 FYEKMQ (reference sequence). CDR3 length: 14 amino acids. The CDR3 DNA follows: TGTGCCAGCAGCTTAGGCCCCGGGACGGGTGAGCAGTACTTC. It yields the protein CASSLGPGTGEQYF.

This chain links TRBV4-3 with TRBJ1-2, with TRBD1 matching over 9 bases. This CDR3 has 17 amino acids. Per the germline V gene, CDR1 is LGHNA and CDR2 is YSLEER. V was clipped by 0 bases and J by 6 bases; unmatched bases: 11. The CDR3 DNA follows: TGCGCCAGCAGCCAAGATCTCGGTCCGGGACAGGGCAATGGCTACACCTTC. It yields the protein CASSQDLGPGQGNGYTF.

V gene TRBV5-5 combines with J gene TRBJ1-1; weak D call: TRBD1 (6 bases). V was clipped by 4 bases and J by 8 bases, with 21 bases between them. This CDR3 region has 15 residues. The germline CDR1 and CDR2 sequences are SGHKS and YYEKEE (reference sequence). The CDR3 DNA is TGTGCCAGCAGCATCCGACAGGACTCTGGGGAGGAAGCTTTCTTT. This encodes CASSIRQDSGEEAFF.

The CDR3 DNA reads as TGTGCCAGTAGTCACACGCAGACTAGCGGCGACGAGCAGTACTTC. Protein: CASSHTQTSGDEQYF. The chain couples TRBV19 to TRBJ2-7; 9 nucleotides line up with TRBD2. J lost 5 bases, V lost 5 bases, and 10 bases had no gene match. The CDR3 has 15 residues. Germline V gene sequence: CDR1 LNHDA, CDR2 SQIVND (reference sequence).

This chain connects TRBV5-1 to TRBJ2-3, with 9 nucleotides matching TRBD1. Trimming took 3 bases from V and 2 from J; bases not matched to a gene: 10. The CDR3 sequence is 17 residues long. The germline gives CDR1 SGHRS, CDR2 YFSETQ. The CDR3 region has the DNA TGCGCCAGCAGCTACGAACCGGGACAGGGTATCACAGATACGCAGTATTTT. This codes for CASSYEPGQGITDTQYF.

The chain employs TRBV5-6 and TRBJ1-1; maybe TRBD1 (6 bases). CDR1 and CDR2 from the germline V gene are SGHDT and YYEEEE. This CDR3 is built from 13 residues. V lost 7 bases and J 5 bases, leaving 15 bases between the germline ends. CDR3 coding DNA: TGTGCCAGCGAAACAGGGTGGGCGACTGAAGCTTTCTTT. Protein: CASETGWATEAFF.

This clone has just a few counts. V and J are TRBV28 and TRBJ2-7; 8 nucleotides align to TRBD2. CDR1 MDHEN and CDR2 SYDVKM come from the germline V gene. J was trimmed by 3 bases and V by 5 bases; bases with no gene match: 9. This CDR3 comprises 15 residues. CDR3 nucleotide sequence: TGTGCCAGCAGTCCCGCTGCGGGGGGCGGCTACGAGCAGTACTTC. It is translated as CASSPAAGGGYEQYF. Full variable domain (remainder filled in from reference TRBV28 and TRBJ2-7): DVKVTQSSRYLVKRTGEKVFLECVQDMDHENMFWYRQDPGLGLRLIYFSYDVKMKEKGDIPEGYSVSREKKERFSLILESASTNQTSMYLCASSPAAGGGYEQYFGPGTRLTVT.

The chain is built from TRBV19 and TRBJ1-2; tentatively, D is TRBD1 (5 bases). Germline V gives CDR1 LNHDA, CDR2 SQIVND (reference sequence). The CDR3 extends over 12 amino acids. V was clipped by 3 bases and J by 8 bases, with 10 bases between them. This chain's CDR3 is CASSIWGGGYTF. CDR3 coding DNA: TGTGCCAGTAGTATTTGGGGCGGCGGCTACACCTTC.

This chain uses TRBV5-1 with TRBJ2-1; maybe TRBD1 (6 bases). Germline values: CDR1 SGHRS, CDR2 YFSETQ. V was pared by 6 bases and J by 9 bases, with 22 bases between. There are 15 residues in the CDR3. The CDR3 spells CASIKAPQGEGEQFF. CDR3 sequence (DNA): TGCGCCAGCATAAAAGCCCCACAGGGAGAGGGTGAGCAGTTCTTC.

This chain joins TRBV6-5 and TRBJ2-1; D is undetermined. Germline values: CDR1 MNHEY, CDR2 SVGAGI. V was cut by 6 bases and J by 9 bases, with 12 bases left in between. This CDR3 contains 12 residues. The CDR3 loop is CASRLGFGEQFF. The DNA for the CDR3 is TGTGCCAGCAGATTAGGGTTCGGTGAGCAGTTCTTC.

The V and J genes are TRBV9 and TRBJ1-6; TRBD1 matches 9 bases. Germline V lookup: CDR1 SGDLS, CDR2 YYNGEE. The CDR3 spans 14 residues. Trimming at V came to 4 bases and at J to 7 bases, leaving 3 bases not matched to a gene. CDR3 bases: TGTGCCAGCAGCCCACAGGGGGCGAATTCACCCCTCCACTTT. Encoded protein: CASSPQGANSPLHF.

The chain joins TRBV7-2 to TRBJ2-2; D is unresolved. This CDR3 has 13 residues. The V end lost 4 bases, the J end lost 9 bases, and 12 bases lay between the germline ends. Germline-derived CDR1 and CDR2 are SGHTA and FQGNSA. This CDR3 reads CASSSSGFRELFF. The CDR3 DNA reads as TGTGCCAGCAGCTCCTCGGGCTTTAGGGAGCTGTTTTTT. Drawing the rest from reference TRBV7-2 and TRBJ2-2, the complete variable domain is GAGVSQSPSNKVTEKGKDVELRCDPISGHTALYWYRQSLGQGLEFLIYFQGNSAPDKSGLPSDRFSAERTGGSVSTLTIQRTQQEDSAVYLCASSSSGFRELFFGEGSRLTVL.

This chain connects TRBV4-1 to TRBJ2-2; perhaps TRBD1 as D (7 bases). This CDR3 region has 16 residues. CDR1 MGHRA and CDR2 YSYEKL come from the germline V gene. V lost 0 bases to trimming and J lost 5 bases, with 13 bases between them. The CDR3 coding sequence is TGCGCCAGCAGCCAAGAGTTCAGGGGGGAAACCGGGGAGCTGTTTTTT. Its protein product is CASSQEFRGETGELFF.

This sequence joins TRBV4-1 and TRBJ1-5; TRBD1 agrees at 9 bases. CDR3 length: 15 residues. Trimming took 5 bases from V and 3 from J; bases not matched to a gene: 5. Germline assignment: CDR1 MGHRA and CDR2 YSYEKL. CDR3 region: CASSLDRGVNQPQHF. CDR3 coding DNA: TGCGCCAGCAGCTTAGACAGGGGGGTCAATCAGCCCCAGCATTTT.